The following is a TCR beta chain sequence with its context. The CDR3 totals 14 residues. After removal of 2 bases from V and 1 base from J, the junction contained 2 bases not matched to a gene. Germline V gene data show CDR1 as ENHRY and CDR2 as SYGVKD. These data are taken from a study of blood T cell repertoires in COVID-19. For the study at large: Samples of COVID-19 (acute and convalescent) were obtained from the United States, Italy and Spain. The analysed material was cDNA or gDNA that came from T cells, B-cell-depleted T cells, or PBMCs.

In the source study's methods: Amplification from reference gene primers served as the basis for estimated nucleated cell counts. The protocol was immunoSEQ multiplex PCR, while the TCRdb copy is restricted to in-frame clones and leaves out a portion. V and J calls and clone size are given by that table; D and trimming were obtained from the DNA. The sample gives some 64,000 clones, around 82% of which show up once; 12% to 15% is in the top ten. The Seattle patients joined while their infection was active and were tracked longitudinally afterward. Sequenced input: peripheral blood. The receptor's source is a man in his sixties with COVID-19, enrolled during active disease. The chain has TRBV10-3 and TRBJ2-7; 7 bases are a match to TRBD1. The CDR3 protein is CAISERGQSYEQYF. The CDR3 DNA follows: TGTGCCATCAGTGAGCGGGGACAGTCCTACGAGCAGTACTTC.